The T cell receptor (beta chain) under discussion was sequenced for a study of blood T cell repertoires in COVID-19. Study details: Sites across the United States, Italy and Spain contributed samples from acute and convalescent COVID-19. Sample material is recorded as cDNA or gDNA derived from T cells, B-cell-depleted T cells, or PBMCs.

In the original workflow: Estimation of nucleated cell counts relied on the amplification of reference gene primers. The assay was immunoSEQ multiplex PCR, and TCRdb's table has in-frame clones only and misses some. V and J calls and clone size are copied from that table; D and trimming were computed from the DNA. The table shows fewer than 250,000 clones, with roughly 80% occurring only once. CDR1 and CDR2 from the germline V gene are LGHDT and YNNKEL (reference sequence). This CDR3 is 14 amino acids long. Trimming removed 4 bases from V and 2 bases from J, with 11 bases in between. The chain recombines TRBV3-1 (or the pseudogene TRBV3-2) with TRBJ1-1; maybe TRBD1 (6 bases). The sample comprised peripheral blood. The TCR comes from a woman aged 70-85 years with acute or convalescent COVID-19. CDR3 sequence: CASSPVGGNTEAFF. The CDR3 bases are TGTGCCAGCAGCCCAGTTGGGGGCAACACTGAAGCTTTCTTT.